One and the same sample provided the 10 T cell receptor beta chains below, sequenced in a study of blood T cell dynamics during melanoma immunotherapy (dated by TCRdb to 2018 to 2021). Library preparation used the immunoSEQ multiplex PCR assay. The immuneACCESS repertoire file appears here via TCRdb, limited to in-frame rearrangements. These files lack a portion of the clones; in checked studies, under half of the deficit traces to unresolved V genes, and the cause of the others is not known. A total of tens of thousands of clones appear in this sample, approximately 89% of them only once. Of the sample, 1% to 1.5% is held by the ten largest clones. Interpreted using the paper, the time point label stands for: pre-treatment baseline. The sequenced sample was blood, obtained from a patient treated with checkpoint blockade. The receptors originated from a human donor with melanoma.

V gene TRBV30 combines with J gene TRBJ2-3; D is undetermined. V lost 1 base and J 9 bases, leaving 8 bases between the germline ends. Germline V gene sequence: CDR1 GTSNPN, CDR2 SVGIG (reference sequence). The CDR3 runs 11 residues. The CDR3 spells CAWSAGDTQYF. In nucleotides, the CDR3 is TGTGCCTGGAGTGCAGGAGACACGCAGTATTTT.

The V call is TRBV11-3, the J call TRBJ2-5; D remains unclear. This CDR3 has 16 amino acids. Per germline, CDR1 SGHNT and CDR2 YENEEA. Deletions cut 0 bases from V and 5 bases from J, with 16 bases between. The CDR3 here is CASSLEPRLRLETQYF. The CDR3 DNA sequence: TGTGCCAGCAGCTTAGAACCGCGGCTGAGACTGGAGACCCAGTACTTC.

This rearrangement joins TRBV6-4 to TRBJ2-1; 7 nucleotides agree with TRBD1. Per the germline V gene, CDR1 is MRHNA and CDR2 is SNTAGT. The ends lost 6 bases at V and 5 bases at J; junction bases unmatched: 13. CDR3 length equals 16 residues. DNA for the CDR3: TGTGCCAGCAGAAAACCGACGGGGCAGGGGGACAATGAGCAGTTCTTC. Amino acids: CASRKPTGQGDNEQFF.

This chain's CDR3 is CASSTHPFAGSNYGYTF. The CDR3 nucleotides read TGTGCCAGCAGCACCCACCCTTTCGCAGGTTCTAACTATGGCTACACCTTC. The chain links TRBV7-8 to TRBJ1-2; D ambiguous. The CDR3 has 17 residues. Germline CDR1 reads SGHVS; CDR2 reads FQNEAQ. V shed 5 bases and J shed 0 bases, with 19 bases lying between them.

This clone was seen only once. The chain recombines TRBV30 with TRBJ1-1; TRBD1 matches 7 bases. Trimming cost V 3 bases and J 4 bases; bases outside gene matches: 8. The CDR3 has 14 amino acids. Germline V gene lookup returns CDR1 GTSNPN and CDR2 SVGIG (reference sequence). The CDR3: CAWSRQGAGTEAFF. In DNA form, the CDR3 reads TGTGCCTGGAGCCGACAGGGAGCGGGCACTGAAGCTTTCTTT.

This clone was observed once. The chain couples TRBV14 to TRBJ1-1; TRBD1 matches 7 bases. With 6 bases clipped from V and 5 bases from J, the junction kept 12 bases outside the gene matches. The CDR3 totals 15 residues. Germline loops: CDR1 SGHDN, CDR2 FVKESK. This chain's CDR3 is CASRPVTGDRTEAFF. CDR3 DNA sequence: TGTGCCAGCAGACCCGTCACAGGGGATCGAACTGAAGCTTTCTTT.

This clone was observed a single time. The chain combines TRBV27 with TRBJ2-4; 10 bases line up with TRBD1. After removal of 5 bases from V and 3 bases from J, the junction contained 7 bases not matched to a gene. The CDR3 totals 16 residues. Germline CDR1 and CDR2: MNHEY and SMNVEV (reference sequence). CDR3 loop: CASSPRDRGGKNIQYF. DNA of the CDR3: TGTGCCAGCAGTCCACGGGACAGGGGTGGCAAAAACATTCAGTACTTC.

The J gene is TRBJ1-2, the V gene TRBV28, with TRBD1 identical over 7 bases. The trim removed 7 bases at V and 0 bases at J, leaving 8 bases unmatched. The V gene's germline CDR1 is MDHEN and CDR2 SYDVKM. The CDR3 covers 15 residues. CDR3 residues: CASTTGDRSNYGYTF. The CDR3 DNA sequence: TGTGCCAGCACCACCGGGGACAGATCTAACTATGGCTACACCTTC.

This chain joins TRBV14 and TRBJ2-5; D not resolved. This CDR3 is 15 amino acids long. Germline lookup yields CDR1 SGHDN and CDR2 FVKESK. Between the trimmed V and J ends, which lost 1 base and 0 bases, there was a span of 9 bases. The CDR3 loop is CASSQVRANQETQYF. DNA of the CDR3: TGTGCCAGCAGCCAAGTAAGGGCGAACCAAGAGACCCAGTACTTC.

This clone was detected only once. The gene calls are TRBV5-1 and TRBJ1-6; possible D gene TRBD1, 5 bases. This CDR3 is built from 16 residues. Germline V gene data show CDR1 as SGHRS and CDR2 as YFSETQ. The V end lost 4 bases, the J end lost 5 bases, and 16 bases lay between the germline ends. This CDR3 reads CASSSEGTPDNSPLHF. The CDR3 DNA is TGCGCCAGCAGCAGCGAGGGGACGCCGGATAATTCACCCCTCCACTTT.